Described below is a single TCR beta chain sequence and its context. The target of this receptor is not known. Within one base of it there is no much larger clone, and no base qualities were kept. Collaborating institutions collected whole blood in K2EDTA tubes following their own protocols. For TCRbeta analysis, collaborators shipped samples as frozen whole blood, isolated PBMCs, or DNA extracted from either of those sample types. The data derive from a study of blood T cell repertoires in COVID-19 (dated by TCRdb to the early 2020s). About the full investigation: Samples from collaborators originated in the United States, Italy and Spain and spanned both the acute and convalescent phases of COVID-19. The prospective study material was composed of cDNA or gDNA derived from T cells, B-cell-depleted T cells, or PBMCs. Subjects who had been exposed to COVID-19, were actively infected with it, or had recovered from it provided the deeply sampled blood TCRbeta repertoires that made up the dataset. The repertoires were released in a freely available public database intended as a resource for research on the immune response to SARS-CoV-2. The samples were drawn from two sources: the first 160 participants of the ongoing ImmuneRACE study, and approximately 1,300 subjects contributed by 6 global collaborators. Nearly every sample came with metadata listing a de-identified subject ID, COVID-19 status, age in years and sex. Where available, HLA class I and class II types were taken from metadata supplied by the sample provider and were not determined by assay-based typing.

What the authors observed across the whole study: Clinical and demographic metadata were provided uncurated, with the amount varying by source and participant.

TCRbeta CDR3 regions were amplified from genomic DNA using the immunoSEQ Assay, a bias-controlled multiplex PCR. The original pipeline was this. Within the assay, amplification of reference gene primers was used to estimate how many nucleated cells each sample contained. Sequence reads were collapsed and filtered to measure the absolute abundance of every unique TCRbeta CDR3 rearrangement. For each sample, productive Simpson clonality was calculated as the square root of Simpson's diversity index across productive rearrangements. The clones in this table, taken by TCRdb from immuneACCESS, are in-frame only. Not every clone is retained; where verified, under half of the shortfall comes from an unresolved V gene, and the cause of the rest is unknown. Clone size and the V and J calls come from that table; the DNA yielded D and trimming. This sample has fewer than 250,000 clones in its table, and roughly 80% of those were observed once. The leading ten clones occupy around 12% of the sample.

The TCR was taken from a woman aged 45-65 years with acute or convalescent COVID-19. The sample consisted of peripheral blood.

The nucleotides are TGTGCCAGCAGCTTATCATCGGGGTTGACTGAAGCTTTCTTT. Translated, it gives CASSLSSGLTEAFF. The V gene is TRBV7-2 and the J gene is TRBJ1-1; the D gene remains uncertain. Cut back by 2 bases and 5 bases, the V and J ends lie 12 bases apart. The CDR3 runs 14 amino acids, cysteine and phenylalanine included. Only the CDR3 part of the read is kept: 42 bases, read in frame from the first base. Based on the germline V gene, the CDR1 and CDR2 sequences are SGHTA and FQGNSA.